These T cell receptor beta chains were read from a single sample in a study of T cell changes during pregnancy in multiple sclerosis. Profiling relied on immunoSEQ multiplex PCR, and the TCRdb table lists in-frame clones only, not all of them. The sample includes around 43,000 clones, roughly nine tenths of them seen just once. The sequencing used CD4+ T cells from peripheral blood mononuclear cells, collected in the first trimester of pregnancy. The receptors derive from a female donor with multiple sclerosis, enrolled in a pregnancy study. CDR3s leave out the opening cysteine and the closing phenylalanine or tryptophan.

CDR3,J,V
ASSLGGSRSEQY,TRBJ2-7,TRBV6-6
ASSLGGSGSSYNEQF,TRBJ2-1,TRBV11-1
ASRSGLGNQPQH,TRBJ1-5,TRBV6-5
ASSEQGAPSNQPQH,TRBJ1-5,TRBV6-1
ASSYLTGGNQPQH,TRBJ1-5,TRBV28
ASSLTSGFNTGELF,TRBJ2-2,TRBV5-1
ASSPGAGTSGPYEQY,TRBJ2-7,TRBV5-4
ASSAHSGGTDTQY,TRBJ2-3,TRBV2
ASSLTSGSPDTQY,TRBJ2-3,TRBV5-1
ASRSQEISSYNEQF,TRBJ2-1,TRBV5-6
ASSPEGGKSTYEQY,TRBJ2-7,TRBV11-2
ASSQGLAGVSEQF,TRBJ2-1,TRBV27
ASTLFSGGGGNTIY,TRBJ1-3,TRBV28
ASSIAGGVGEQY,TRBJ2-7,TRBV6-4
SVERGRGDEQF,TRBJ2-1,TRBV29-1
ASSSLAGVGTDTQY,TRBJ2-3,TRBV5-8